This T cell receptor beta chain was profiled in a study of blood T cell repertoires in COVID-19. About the study: Donors in Cohort 3 counted as recovered after two negative PCRs, clearance, or symptom resolution.

Cohorts were based on clinical histories the participants reported. Original handling: Reference gene primers were amplified, and this amplification served to estimate nucleated cell counts. Profiled with immunoSEQ multiplex PCR; TCRdb holds only in-frame clones, not every one. V, J and clone size are taken as reported in that table, and D and trimming were inferred from the DNA itself. The table has 300,000 to 450,000 clones, around 87% seen once. The CDR3 spans 15 residues. In germline, CDR1 is MRHNA, CDR2 SNTAGT. J lost 7 bases, V lost 3 bases, and 11 bases had no gene match. The rearrangement uses TRBV6-4 and TRBJ1-2; 7 bases line up with TRBD1. Sequencing input: PBMCs or T cells enriched from blood (not recorded which). The TCR sequence derives from a man in his forties in a cohort exposed to, infected with or recovered from COVID-19 (not recorded which). The DNA for the CDR3 is TGTGCCAGCAGTGAGACAGGGTTTGTCTTGGGTGGCTACACCTTC. Protein sequence: CASSETGFVLGGYTF.